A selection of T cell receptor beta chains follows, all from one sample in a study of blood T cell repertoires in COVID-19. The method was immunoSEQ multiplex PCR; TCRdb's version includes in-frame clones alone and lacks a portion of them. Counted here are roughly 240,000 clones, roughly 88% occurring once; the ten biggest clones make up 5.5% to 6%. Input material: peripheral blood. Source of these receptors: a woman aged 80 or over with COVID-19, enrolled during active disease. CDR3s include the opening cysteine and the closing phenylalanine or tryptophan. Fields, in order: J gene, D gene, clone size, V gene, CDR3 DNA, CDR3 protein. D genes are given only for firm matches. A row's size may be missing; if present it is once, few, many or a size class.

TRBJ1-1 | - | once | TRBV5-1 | TGCGCCAGCAGTTCAGTCCCGGGGAACACTGAAGCTTTCTTT | CASSSVPGNTEAFF
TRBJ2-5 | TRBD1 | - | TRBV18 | TGTGCCAGCTCACCACAGGGACAGGGGGAGACCCAGTACTTC | CASSPQGQGETQYF
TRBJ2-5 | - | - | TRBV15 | TGTGCCACCAGCAGATTAGGGGCCCTCCAAGAGACCCAGTACTTC | CATSRLGALQETQYF
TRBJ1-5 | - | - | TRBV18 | TGTGCCAGCTCACCACCCGGGGGGGCCAGCAATCAGCCCCAGCATTTT | CASSPPGGASNQPQHF
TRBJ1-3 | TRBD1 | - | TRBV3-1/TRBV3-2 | TGTGCCAGCAGCCCCCGACAGGGAGGTACCATATATTTT | CASSPRQGGTIYF
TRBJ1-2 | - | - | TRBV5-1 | TGCGCCAGCAGCTTGGACCCTTTTCTAGGCTACACCTTC | CASSLDPFLGYTF
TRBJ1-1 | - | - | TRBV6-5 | TGTGCCAGCAGCCATCCGGGGTCCACTGAAGCTTTCTTT | CASSHPGSTEAFF
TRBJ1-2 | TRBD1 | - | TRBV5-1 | TGCGCCAGCAGTGAGGGGCAGGGGGCAAAATATCATGGCTACACCTTC | CASSEGQGAKYHGYTF
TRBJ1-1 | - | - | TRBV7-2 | TGTGCCAGCAGCTTAGTCGCGATAAACACTGAAGCTTTCTTT | CASSLVAINTEAFF
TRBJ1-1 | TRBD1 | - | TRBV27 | TGTGCCAGCAGTTTTGGGGACAGGGTGAACACTGAAGCTTTCTTT | CASSFGDRVNTEAFF
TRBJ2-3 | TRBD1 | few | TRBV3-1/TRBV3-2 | TGTGCCAGCAGCCTGGGGACAGGGGTTGGAGATACGCAGTATTTT | CASSLGTGVGDTQYF
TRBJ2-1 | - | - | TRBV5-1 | TGCGCCAGCAGGAGGGCCTACAATGAGCAGTTCTTC | CASRRAYNEQFF
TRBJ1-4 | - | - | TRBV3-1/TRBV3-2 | TGTGCCAGCAGCCCCCGGGGGGGAGGGGATGAAAAACTGTTTTTT | CASSPRGGGDEKLFF
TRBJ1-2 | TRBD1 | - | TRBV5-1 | TGCGCCAGCAGCTTGGCCGGGACAGCCGGCTACACCTTC | CASSLAGTAGYTF
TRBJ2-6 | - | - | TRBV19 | TGTGCCAGTAGCACACTAGGCTCTGGGGCCAACGTCCTGACTTTC | CASSTLGSGANVLTF
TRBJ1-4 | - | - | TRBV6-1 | TGTGCCAGCAGTGAAGCCCTGTCCATGAGGGAAAAACTGTTTTTT | CASSEALSMREKLFF